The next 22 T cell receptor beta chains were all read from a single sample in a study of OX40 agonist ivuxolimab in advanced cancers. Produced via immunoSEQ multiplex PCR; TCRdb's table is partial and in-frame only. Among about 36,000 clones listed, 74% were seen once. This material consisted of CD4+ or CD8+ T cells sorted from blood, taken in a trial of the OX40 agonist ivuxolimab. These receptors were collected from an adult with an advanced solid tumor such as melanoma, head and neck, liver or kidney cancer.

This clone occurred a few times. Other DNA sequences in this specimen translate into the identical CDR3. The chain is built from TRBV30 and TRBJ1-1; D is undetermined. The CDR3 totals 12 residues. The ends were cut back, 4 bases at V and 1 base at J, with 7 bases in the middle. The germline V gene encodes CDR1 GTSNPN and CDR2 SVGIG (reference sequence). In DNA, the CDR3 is TGTGCCTGGATGCTGGGGAACACTGAAGCTTTCTTT. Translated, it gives CAWMLGNTEAFF.

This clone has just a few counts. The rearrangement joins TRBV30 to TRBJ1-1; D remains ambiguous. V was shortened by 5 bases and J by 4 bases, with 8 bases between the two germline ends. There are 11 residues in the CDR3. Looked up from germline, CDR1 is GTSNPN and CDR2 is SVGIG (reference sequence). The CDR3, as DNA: TGTGCCTGGGGTTGGCGCACTGAAGCTTTCTTT. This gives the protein CAWGWRTEAFF.

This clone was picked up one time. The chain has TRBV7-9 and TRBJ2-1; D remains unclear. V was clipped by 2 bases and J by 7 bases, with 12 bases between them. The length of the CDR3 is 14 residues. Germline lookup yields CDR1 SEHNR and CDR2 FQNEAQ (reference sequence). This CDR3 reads CASSLTEIVNEQFF. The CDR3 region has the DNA TGTGCCAGCAGCTTAACTGAGATCGTGAATGAGCAGTTCTTC.

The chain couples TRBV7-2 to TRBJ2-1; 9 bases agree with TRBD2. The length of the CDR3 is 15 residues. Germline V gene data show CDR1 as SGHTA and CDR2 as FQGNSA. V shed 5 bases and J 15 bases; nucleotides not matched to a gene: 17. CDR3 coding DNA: TGTGCCAGCAGCCGGGGGGGACTAGCATCTCCCTACCCGTTCTTC. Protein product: CASSRGGLASPYPFF.

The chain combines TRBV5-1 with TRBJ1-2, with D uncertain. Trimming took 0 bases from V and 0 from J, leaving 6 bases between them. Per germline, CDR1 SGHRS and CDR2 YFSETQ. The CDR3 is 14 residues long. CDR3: CASSLEAANYGYTF. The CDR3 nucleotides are TGCGCCAGCAGCTTGGAAGCAGCTAACTATGGCTACACCTTC.

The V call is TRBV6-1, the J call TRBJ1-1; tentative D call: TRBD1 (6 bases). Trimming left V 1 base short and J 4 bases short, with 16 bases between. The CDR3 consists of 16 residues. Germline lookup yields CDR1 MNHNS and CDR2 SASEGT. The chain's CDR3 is CASSEGWTALFTEAFF. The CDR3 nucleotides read TGTGCCAGCAGTGAAGGATGGACAGCTTTGTTCACTGAAGCTTTCTTT.

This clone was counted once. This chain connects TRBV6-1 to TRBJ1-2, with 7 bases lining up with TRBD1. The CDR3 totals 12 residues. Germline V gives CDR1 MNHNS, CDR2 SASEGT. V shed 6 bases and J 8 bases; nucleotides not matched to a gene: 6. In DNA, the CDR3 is TGTGCCAGCAGCTTCACAGGGGAAGGCTACACCTTC. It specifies CASSFTGEGYTF.

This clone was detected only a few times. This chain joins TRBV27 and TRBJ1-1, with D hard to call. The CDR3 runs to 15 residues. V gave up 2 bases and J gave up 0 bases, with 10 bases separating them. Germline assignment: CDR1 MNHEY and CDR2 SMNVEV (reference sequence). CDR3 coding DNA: TGTGCCAGCAGTTTACGGCCGCCTTTGAACACTGAAGCTTTCTTT. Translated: CASSLRPPLNTEAFF.

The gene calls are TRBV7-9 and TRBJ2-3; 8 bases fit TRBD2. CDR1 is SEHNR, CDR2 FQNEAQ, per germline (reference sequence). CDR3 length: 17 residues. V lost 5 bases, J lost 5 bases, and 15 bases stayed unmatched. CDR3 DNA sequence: TGTGCCAGCAGCGTTCTTGCCGGGGGGGCCGGTGGAGATACGCAGTATTTT. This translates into CASSVLAGGAGGDTQYF. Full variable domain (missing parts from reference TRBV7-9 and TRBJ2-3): DTGVSQNPRHKITKRGQNVTFRCDPISEHNRLYWYRQTLGQGPEFLTYFQNEAQLEKSRLLSDRFSAERPKGSFSTLEIQRTEQGDSAMYLCASSVLAGGAGGDTQYFGPGTRLTVL.

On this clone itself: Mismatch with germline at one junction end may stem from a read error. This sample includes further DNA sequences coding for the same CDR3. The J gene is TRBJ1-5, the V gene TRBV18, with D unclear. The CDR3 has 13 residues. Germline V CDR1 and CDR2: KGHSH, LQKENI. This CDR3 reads CASSPTENQPQHF. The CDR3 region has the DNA TGCGCCAGCTCACCAACAGAGAATCAGCCCCAGCATTTT.

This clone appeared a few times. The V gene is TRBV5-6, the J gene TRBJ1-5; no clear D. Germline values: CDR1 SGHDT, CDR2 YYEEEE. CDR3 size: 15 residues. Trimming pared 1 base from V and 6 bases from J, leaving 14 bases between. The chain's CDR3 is CASSLYGSALQPQHF. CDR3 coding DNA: TGTGCCAGCAGCTTGTATGGGAGCGCCCTTCAGCCCCAGCATTTT.

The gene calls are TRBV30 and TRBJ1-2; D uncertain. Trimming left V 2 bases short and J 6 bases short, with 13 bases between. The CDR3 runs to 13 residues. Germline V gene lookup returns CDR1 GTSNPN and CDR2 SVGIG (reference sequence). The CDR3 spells CAWSSPAGHGYTF. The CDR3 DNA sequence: TGTGCCTGGAGTTCCCCGGCCGGCCATGGCTACACCTTC.

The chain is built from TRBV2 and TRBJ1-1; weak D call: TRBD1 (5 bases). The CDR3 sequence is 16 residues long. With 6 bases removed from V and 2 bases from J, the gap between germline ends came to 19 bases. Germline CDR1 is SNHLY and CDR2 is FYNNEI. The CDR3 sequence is CASRFLGAVLNTEAFF. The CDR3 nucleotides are TGTGCCAGCAGGTTCCTCGGGGCAGTCCTTAACACTGAAGCTTTCTTT.

This chain's CDR3 is CASSLLQRGTGELFF. The CDR3 DNA reads as TGTGCCAGCAGCTTACTACAGAGGGGAACCGGGGAGCTGTTTTTT. This sequence joins TRBV5-6 and TRBJ2-2, with D tentatively TRBD1 or TRBD2 (5 bases each). The V end was cut by 2 bases, the J end by 5 bases, with 13 bases between. The germline CDR1 and CDR2 sequences are SGHDT and YYEEEE. This CDR3 is 15 amino acids long.

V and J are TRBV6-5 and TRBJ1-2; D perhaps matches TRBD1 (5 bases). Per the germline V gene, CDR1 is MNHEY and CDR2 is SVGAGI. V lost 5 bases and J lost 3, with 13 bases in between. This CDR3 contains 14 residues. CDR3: CASSRGGDDYGYTF. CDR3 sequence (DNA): TGTGCCAGCAGTCGGGGGGGGGACGACTATGGCTACACCTTC.

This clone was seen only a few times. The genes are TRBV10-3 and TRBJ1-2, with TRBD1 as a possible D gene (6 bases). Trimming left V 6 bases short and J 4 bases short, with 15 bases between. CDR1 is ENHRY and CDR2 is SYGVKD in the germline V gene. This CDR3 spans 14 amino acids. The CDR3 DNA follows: TGTGCCATCAGGGTACCTGGACAGTCCTATGGCTACACCTTC. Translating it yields CAIRVPGQSYGYTF.

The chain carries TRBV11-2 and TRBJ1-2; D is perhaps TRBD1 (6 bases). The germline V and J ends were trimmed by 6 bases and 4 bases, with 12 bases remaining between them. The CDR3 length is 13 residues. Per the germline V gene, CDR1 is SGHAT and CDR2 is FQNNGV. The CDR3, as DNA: TGTGCCAGCAGTACCACAGGGTCCTATGGCTACACCTTC. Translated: CASSTTGSYGYTF. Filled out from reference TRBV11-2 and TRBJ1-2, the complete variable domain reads EAGVAQSPRYKIIEKRQSVAFWCNPISGHATLYWYQQILGQGPKLLIQFQNNGVVDDSQLPKDRFSAERLKGVDSTLKIQPAKLEDSAVYLCASSTTGSYGYTFGSGTRLTVV.

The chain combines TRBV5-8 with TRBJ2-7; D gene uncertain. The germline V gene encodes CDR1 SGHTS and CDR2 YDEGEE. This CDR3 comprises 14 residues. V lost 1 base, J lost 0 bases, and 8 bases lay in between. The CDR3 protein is CASSLTGISYEQYV. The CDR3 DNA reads TGTGCCAGCAGCTTGACGGGCATCTCCTACGAGCAGTACGTC.

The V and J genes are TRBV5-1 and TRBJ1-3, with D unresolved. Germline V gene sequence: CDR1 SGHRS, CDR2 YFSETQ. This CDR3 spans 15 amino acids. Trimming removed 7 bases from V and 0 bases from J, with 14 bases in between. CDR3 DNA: TGCGCCAGCCGGCCCCCCGGGAACTCTGGAAACACCATATATTTT. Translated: CASRPPGNSGNTIYF.

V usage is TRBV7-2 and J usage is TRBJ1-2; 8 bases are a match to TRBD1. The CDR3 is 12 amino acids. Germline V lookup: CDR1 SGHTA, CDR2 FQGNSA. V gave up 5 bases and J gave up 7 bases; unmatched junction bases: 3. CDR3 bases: TGTGCCAGCAGCACAGGGGGGGGTGGCTACACCTTC. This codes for CASSTGGGGYTF. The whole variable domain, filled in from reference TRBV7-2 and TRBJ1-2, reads GAGVSQSPSNKVTEKGKDVELRCDPISGHTALYWYRQSLGQGLEFLIYFQGNSAPDKSGLPSDRFSAERTGGSVSTLTIQRTQQEDSAVYLCASSTGGGGYTFGSGTRLTVV.

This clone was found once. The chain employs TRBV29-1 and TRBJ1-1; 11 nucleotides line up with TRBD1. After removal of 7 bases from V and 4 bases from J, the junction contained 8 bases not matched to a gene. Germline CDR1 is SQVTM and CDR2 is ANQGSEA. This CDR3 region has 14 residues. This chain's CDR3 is CSAGMGQGVTEAFF. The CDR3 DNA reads TGCAGCGCTGGGATGGGACAGGGGGTCACTGAAGCTTTCTTT. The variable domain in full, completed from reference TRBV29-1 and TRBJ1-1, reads SAVISQKPSRDICQRGTSLTIQCQVDSQVTMMFWYRQQPGQSLTLIATANQGSEATYESGFVIDKFPISRPNLTFSTLTVSNMSPEDSSIYLCSAGMGQGVTEAFFGQGTRLTVV.

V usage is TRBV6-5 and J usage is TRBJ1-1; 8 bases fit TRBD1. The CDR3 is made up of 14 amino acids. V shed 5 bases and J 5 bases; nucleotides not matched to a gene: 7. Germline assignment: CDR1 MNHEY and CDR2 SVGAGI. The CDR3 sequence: CASSTWTGLTEAFF. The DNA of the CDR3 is TGTGCCAGCAGTACATGGACAGGGTTGACTGAAGCTTTCTTT.